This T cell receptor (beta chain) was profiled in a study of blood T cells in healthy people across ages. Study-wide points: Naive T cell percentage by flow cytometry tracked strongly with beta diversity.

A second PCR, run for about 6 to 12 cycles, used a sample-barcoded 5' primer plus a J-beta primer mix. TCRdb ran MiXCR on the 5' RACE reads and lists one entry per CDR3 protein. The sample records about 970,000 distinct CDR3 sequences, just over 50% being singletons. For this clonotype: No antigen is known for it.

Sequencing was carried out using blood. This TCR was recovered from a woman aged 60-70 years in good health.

Here the CDR3 DNA reads TGTGCCAGTAGTCAGGGACGACCTATCTACGAGCAGTACTTC. Residues: CASSQGRPIYEQYF. The rearrangement joins TRBV19 to TRBJ2-7; D could derive from TRBD1 or TRBD2 (5 bases each). Trimming stripped 5 bases from V and 3 bases from J, with 14 bases between. CDR1 LNHDA and CDR2 SQIVND come from the germline V gene (reference sequence). The CDR3 is 14 residues long. Looking up the rest from reference TRBV19 and TRBJ2-7 gives the full variable domain: DGGITQSPKYLFRKEGQNVTLSCEQNLNHDAMYWYRQDPGQGLRLIYYSQIVNDFQKGDIAEGYSVSREKKESFPLTVTSAQKNPTAFYLCASSQGRPIYEQYFGPGTRLTVT.